Listed here are 29 T cell receptor beta chains from one sample, sequenced in a study of blood T cell repertoires in COVID-19. Clones were read by immunoSEQ multiplex PCR, and TCRdb kept only the in-frame ones, dropping some. The sample has over 50,000 clones; 87% are singletons. The sequencing sample was made of peripheral blood. Every receptor here comes from a man aged 55 to 70 with acute or convalescent COVID-19.

The V and J genes are TRBV1 and TRBJ2-2; the table gives TRBD2 as D, unverified against the DNA. TRBV1 is an annotated pseudogene. The CDR3 runs 18 residues. DNA of the CDR3: TGCACCAGCAGCCAAGCTTTGGGGGGGCGCTTGAACACCGGGGAGCTGTTTTTT. It codes for CTSSQALGGRLNTGELFF.

The J gene is TRBJ2-1, the V gene TRBV13, with 12 nucleotides matching TRBD2. The CDR3 extends over 19 amino acids. J lost 3 bases, V lost 3 bases, and 12 bases had no gene match. CDR1 is PRHDT and CDR2 is FYEKMQ in the germline V gene (reference sequence). The CDR3 region has the DNA TGTGCCAGCAGCTTGGAGAATCTAGCGGGGGGGCCTAGCTACAATGAGCAGTTCTTC. As protein: CASSLENLAGGPSYNEQFF.

V and J are TRBV29-1 and TRBJ1-2; a weak D match, TRBD1 (6 bases). The V gene lost 1 base and the J gene lost 2 bases, with 11 bases spanning the gap. Germline V CDR1 and CDR2: SQVTM, ANQGSEA. This CDR3 region has 14 residues. In DNA form, the CDR3 reads TGCAGCGTTGAAGGGACAGACATGAACTATGGCTACACCTTC. Protein: CSVEGTDMNYGYTF.

The chain uses TRBV6-5 and TRBJ1-5; TRBD1 aligns across 9 bases. The CDR3 is made up of 14 amino acids. CDR1 is MNHEY, CDR2 SVGAGI, per germline. J gave up 6 bases and V 2 bases, and 2 bases lay outside the gene matches. The CDR3 spells CASSYGTGPQPQHF. DNA for the CDR3: TGTGCCAGCAGTTACGGGACAGGGCCTCAGCCCCAGCATTTT.

The chain is built from TRBV10-3 and TRBJ1-2, with 12 bases that match TRBD1. Germline V lookup: CDR1 ENHRY, CDR2 SYGVKD. The CDR3 covers 16 residues. Trimming removed 6 bases from V and 7 bases from J; junction bases left unmatched: 12. CDR3 bases: TGTGCCATCAGCTATGGGACAGGGGGCGCAACGGGTGGCTACACCTTC. It yields the protein CAISYGTGGATGGYTF.

This clone occurred once. The V and J genes are TRBV6-6 and TRBJ1-3, with 9 bases that match TRBD1. V gave up 7 bases and J gave up 0 bases; unmatched junction bases: 7. CDR1 is MNHNY and CDR2 is SVGAGI in the germline V gene (reference sequence). The length of the CDR3 is 16 residues. As DNA, the CDR3 is TGTGCCAGCACTTCTCTGGACAGGGGCTCTGGAAACACCATATATTTT. It codes for CASTSLDRGSGNTIYF.

This clone was counted a few times. The V gene is TRBV18, the J gene TRBJ1-1; D call uncertain. Germline V gene sequence: CDR1 KGHSH, CDR2 LQKENI. The CDR3 consists of 14 residues. Trimming shortened V by 3 bases and J by 6 bases, and 14 bases separated the two germline ends. This CDR3 is CASSPSPVSSEAFF. CDR3 DNA sequence: TGTGCCAGCTCACCGTCCCCCGTAAGCTCTGAAGCTTTCTTT.

The chain recombines TRBV6-5 with TRBJ2-6; D not resolved. The CDR3 loop spans 14 amino acids. Germline V gives CDR1 MNHEY, CDR2 SVGAGI. V was clipped by 1 base and J by 4 bases, with 5 bases between them. The CDR3 DNA reads as TGTGCCAGCAGTTACTACTCGGGGGCCAACGTCCTGACTTTC. Translation: CASSYYSGANVLTF.

The rearrangement uses TRBV5-4 and TRBJ2-7, with D tentatively TRBD1 (6 bases). CDR3 size: 15 residues. The germline CDR1 and CDR2 sequences are SGHNT and YYREEE (reference sequence). Trimming removed 4 bases from V and 2 bases from J, with 16 bases in between. This CDR3 is CASSPSGTNPYEQYF. The CDR3 DNA is TGTGCCAGCAGCCCCTCGGGGACAAACCCCTACGAGCAGTACTTC.

This chain joins TRBV7-3 and TRBJ2-1, with a tentative D call TRBD2 (6 bases). Germline values: CDR1 SGHTA, CDR2 FQGTGA. V lost 2 bases and J 10 bases, leaving 12 bases between the germline ends. CDR3 length equals 13 residues. CDR3 coding DNA: TGTGCCAGCAGCTTATCCCCTGGACTAGAGCAGTTCTTC. This encodes CASSLSPGLEQFF.

The DNA of the CDR3 is TGTGCCAGCAGCTTCCACCCAGGTGGGGGGACAGATACGCAGTATTTT. Translated: CASSFHPGGGTDTQYF. The chain carries TRBV7-3 and TRBJ2-3; D perhaps matches TRBD2 (6 bases). V lost 3 bases to trimming and J lost 3 bases, with 16 bases between them. The CDR3 runs 16 residues. Germline CDR1 and CDR2: SGHTA and FQGTGA. The full variable domain, rest sourced from reference TRBV7-3 and TRBJ2-3, is GAGVSQTPSNKVTEKGKYVELRCDPISGHTALYWYRQSLGQGPEFLIYFQGTGAADDSGLPNDRFFAVRPEGSVSTLKIQRTERGDSAVYLCASSFHPGGGTDTQYFGPGTRLTVL.

This chain joins TRBV18 and TRBJ2-1, with 8 bases identical to TRBD2. The CDR3 runs 17 residues. The V gene's germline CDR1 is KGHSH and CDR2 LQKENI. Losses at the gene ends were 3 bases for V and 1 base for J; bases not matched to a gene: 8. This chain's CDR3 is CASSPYGREVSYNEQFF. In DNA, the CDR3 is TGTGCCAGCTCACCCTACGGGCGGGAGGTATCCTACAATGAGCAGTTCTTC.

The chain employs TRBV11-2 and TRBJ2-2; possible D gene TRBD2, 5 bases. V lost 6 bases and J lost 0, with 17 bases in between. CDR3 length: 17 amino acids. Germline CDR1 reads SGHAT; CDR2 reads FQNNGV. The CDR3 loop reads CASRLPARGPNTGELFF. The DNA for the CDR3 is TGTGCCAGCAGACTCCCCGCACGGGGTCCGAACACCGGGGAGCTGTTTTTT.

V gene TRBV18 combines with J gene TRBJ2-5, with D hard to call. V shed 5 bases and J shed 2 bases, with 6 bases lying between them. Germline loops: CDR1 KGHSH, CDR2 LQKENI. This CDR3 contains 12 residues. The CDR3 DNA reads as TGTGCCAGCTCATTCACTCAAGAGACCCAGTACTTC. Its protein is CASSFTQETQYF.

A word on this clone: The junction does not match germline at one end; this may be a read error. V is TRBV9 and J is TRBJ2-1; D remains unclear. Germline lookup yields CDR1 SGDLS and CDR2 YYNGEE. This CDR3 has 10 residues. In DNA form, the CDR3 reads TGTGCCAGCAGCGTAGCGTGCCGGGTCTTC. Translating it yields CASSVACRVF.

This chain connects TRBV27 to TRBJ2-7; 10 bases are a match to TRBD1. V trimming: 5 bases; J trimming: 1 base; junction bases outside the gene matches: 2. CDR1 is MNHEY and CDR2 is SMNVEV in the germline V gene (reference sequence). The CDR3 runs 14 residues. As DNA, the CDR3 is TGTGCCAGCAGTCGACAGGGGGCTTCCTACGAGCAGTACTTC. Translation: CASSRQGASYEQYF.

The genes are TRBV10-2 and TRBJ1-3; no definite D call. This CDR3 has 14 amino acids. Per the germline V gene, CDR1 is WSHSY and CDR2 is SAAADI. Trimming removed 6 bases at V and 0 bases at J, with 9 bases between. The CDR3 coding sequence is TGCGCCAGCAGGGACTTCTCCTCTGGAAACACCATATATTTT. Its translation is CASRDFSSGNTIYF.

This clone occurred once. One junction end does not reproduce the germline sequence, and a read error may be involved. The chain uses TRBV27 and TRBJ2-5; D remains unclear. This CDR3 contains 12 residues. Germline values: CDR1 MNHEY, CDR2 SMNVEV (reference sequence). The CDR3 bases are TGTACCAGCTCACCCAACCAGGAGACCCAGTACTTC. The encoded protein is CTSSPNQETQYF.

The rearrangement links TRBV11-2 to TRBJ1-4, with D unresolved. Deletions cut 7 bases from V and 6 bases from J, with 15 bases between. CDR1 SGHAT and CDR2 FQNNGV come from the germline V gene. The CDR3 totals 14 residues. The CDR3 region is CASKGGDDHEKLFF. Here the CDR3 DNA reads TGTGCCAGCAAAGGAGGCGACGATCATGAAAAACTGTTTTTT.

The chain combines TRBV27 with TRBJ2-7; 7 bases are shared with TRBD1. J was trimmed by 3 bases and V by 2 bases; bases with no gene match: 1. In germline, CDR1 is MNHEY, CDR2 SMNVEV (reference sequence). The CDR3 runs 13 residues. CDR3 DNA sequence: TGTGCCAGCAGTTTAAGACAGGGCTACGAGCAGTACTTC. This translates into CASSLRQGYEQYF.

The genes are TRBV4-3 and TRBJ2-2, with 16 bases matching TRBD2. CDR3 size: 19 residues. Germline trimming cut 2 bases from V and 6 bases from J; bases unmatched to any gene: 9. CDR1 is LGHNA, CDR2 YSLEER, per germline. CDR3 DNA: TGCGCCAGCAGCCAACATTCGGGACTAGCGGGGGGGCTGTCCGGGGAGCTGTTTTTT. Its translation is CASSQHSGLAGGLSGELFF.

This chain connects TRBV5-8 to TRBJ1-5; D is ambiguous. V was pared by 3 bases and J by 6 bases, with 10 bases between. Germline V gives CDR1 SGHTS, CDR2 YDEGEE. The CDR3 spans 13 residues. The CDR3 nucleotides read TGTGCCAGCAGCTACCGGGAGGGTCAGCCCCAGCATTTT. This gives the protein CASSYREGQPQHF.

The chain employs TRBV7-8 and TRBJ2-1, with TRBD2 matching 12 bases. The CDR3 is made up of 19 amino acids. J gave up 4 bases and V 5 bases, and 15 bases lay outside the gene matches. Looked up from germline, CDR1 is SGHVS and CDR2 is FQNEAQ. In DNA form, the CDR3 reads TGTGCCAGCAGCCCTTCCGTGTCTAGCGGGGGGGCTCTTTACAATGAGCAGTTCTTC. The encoded protein is CASSPSVSSGGALYNEQFF.

Written as DNA, the CDR3 is TGTGCCAGCAGCCCCGGGACAGGGGGTCTCTCTGAAGCTTTCTTT. This gives the protein CASSPGTGGLSEAFF. V is TRBV7-8 and J is TRBJ1-1; TRBD1 matches at 11 bases. The CDR3 sequence is 15 residues long. Losses at the gene ends were 5 bases for V and 6 bases for J; bases not matched to a gene: 8. Germline V gene lookup returns CDR1 SGHVS and CDR2 FQNEAQ.

The chain couples TRBV7-2 to TRBJ1-1; TRBD1 is a possible D gene (5 bases). The V end was cut by 3 bases, the J end by 1 base, with 6 bases between. This CDR3 contains 13 residues. Germline V gene sequence: CDR1 SGHTA, CDR2 FQGNSA. Written as DNA, the CDR3 is TGTGCCAGCAGCTTGACAGAGAACACTGAAGCTTTCTTT. This sequence encodes CASSLTENTEAFF.

The rearrangement links TRBV7-2 to TRBJ2-3; the match to TRBD1 covers 11 bases. The CDR3 is 16 amino acids. V shed 1 base and J 3 bases; nucleotides not matched to a gene: 3. The V gene's germline CDR1 is SGHTA and CDR2 FQGNSA. CDR3 sequence (DNA): TGTGCCAGCAGCTTAGGGGACAGGGGGAGGACAGATACGCAGTATTTT. The encoded protein is CASSLGDRGRTDTQYF.

The chain recombines TRBV3-1 (or the pseudogene TRBV3-2) with TRBJ2-5; D gene ambiguous. The CDR3 has 13 amino acids. V shed 4 bases and J shed 5 bases, with 11 bases lying between them. Germline V gene lookup returns CDR1 LGHDT and CDR2 YNNKEL (reference sequence). As DNA, the CDR3 is TGTGCCAGCAGCCTAGACATGGGCGAGACCCAGTACTTC. It yields the protein CASSLDMGETQYF.

V usage is TRBV5-8 and J usage is TRBJ2-7; D may be TRBD1 (5 bases). CDR3 length: 12 residues. Germline values: CDR1 SGHTS, CDR2 YDEGEE. The V and J ends lost 4 bases and 4 bases respectively, with 9 bases between them. CDR3 sequence (DNA): TGTGCCAGCAGCCCAGACAGTTACGAGCAGTACTTC. Amino acid sequence: CASSPDSYEQYF.

The CDR3 nucleotides read TGTGCCATCAGTGACCGGGACAAAGCTTTCTTT. As protein: CAISDRDKAFF. V is TRBV10-3 and J is TRBJ1-1; tentative D call: TRBD1 (6 bases). CDR1 ENHRY and CDR2 SYGVKD come from the germline V gene. The CDR3 covers 11 residues. Trimming took 3 bases from V and 9 from J, leaving 8 bases between them.